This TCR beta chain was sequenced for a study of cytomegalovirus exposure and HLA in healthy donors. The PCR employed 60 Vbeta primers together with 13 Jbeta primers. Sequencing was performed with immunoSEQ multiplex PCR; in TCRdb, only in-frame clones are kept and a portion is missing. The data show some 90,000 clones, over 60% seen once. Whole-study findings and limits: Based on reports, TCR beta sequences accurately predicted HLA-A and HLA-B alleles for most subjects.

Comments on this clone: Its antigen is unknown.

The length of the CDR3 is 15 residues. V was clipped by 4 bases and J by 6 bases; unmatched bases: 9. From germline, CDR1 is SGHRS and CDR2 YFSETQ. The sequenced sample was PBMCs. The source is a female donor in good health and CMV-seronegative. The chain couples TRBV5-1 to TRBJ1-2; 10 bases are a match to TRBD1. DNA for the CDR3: TGCGCCAGCAGCGGACTGGGACAGGGGAATAATGGCTACACCTTC. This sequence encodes CASSGLGQGNNGYTF.